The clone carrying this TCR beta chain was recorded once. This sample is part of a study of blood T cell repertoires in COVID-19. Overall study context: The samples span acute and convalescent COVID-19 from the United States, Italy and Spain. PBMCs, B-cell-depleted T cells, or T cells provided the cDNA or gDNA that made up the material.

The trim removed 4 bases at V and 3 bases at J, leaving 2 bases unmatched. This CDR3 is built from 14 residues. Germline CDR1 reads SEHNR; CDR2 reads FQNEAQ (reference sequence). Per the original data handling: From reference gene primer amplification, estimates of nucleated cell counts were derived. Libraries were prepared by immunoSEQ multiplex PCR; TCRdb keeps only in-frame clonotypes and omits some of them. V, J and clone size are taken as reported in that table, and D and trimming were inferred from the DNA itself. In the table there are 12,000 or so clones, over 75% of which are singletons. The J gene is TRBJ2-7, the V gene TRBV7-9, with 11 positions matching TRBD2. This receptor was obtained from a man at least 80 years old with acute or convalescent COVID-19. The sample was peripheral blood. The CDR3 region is CASSWGTSGYEQYF. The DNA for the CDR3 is TGTGCCAGCAGCTGGGGGACTAGCGGCTACGAGCAGTACTTC.